This entry lists 13 T cell receptor beta chains sequenced from one sample in a study of metastatic and nonmetastatic thyroid tumors. TCRdb re-called the PCR reads with MiXCR. The table has 30,000 or so clones, roughly a quarter seen once; the top ten hold approximately 15%. No patient had received any treatment before thyroid surgery. The sample comprised blood. The receptors derive from a female donor with papillary thyroid cancer or a benign thyroid nodule (not recorded which). Some clones in this sample may be carry-over from other donors' samples.

V usage is TRBV27 and J usage is TRBJ2-7, with D hard to call. The germline V gene has CDR1 MNHEY and CDR2 SMNVEV (reference sequence). The CDR3 loop spans 14 amino acids. The germline V and J ends were trimmed by 2 bases and 3 bases, with 11 bases remaining between them. CDR3 sequence (DNA): TGTGCCAGCAGTTTAACTACTAACAGCTACGAGCAGTACTTC. Amino acids: CASSLTTNSYEQYF.

This clone was seen only a few times. V and J are TRBV10-3 and TRBJ2-7; 9 bases line up with TRBD2. With V trimmed by 5 bases and J by 3 bases, 8 bases remained unmatched. Germline V lookup: CDR1 ENHRY, CDR2 SYGVKD. This CDR3 spans 15 amino acids. CDR3 bases: TGTGCCATCAGTACTATAGCGGGGGCCAGCTACGAGCAGTACTTC. This translates into CAISTIAGASYEQYF.

The chain links TRBV19 to TRBJ1-1; 7 bases agree with TRBD1. The junction had 11 bases not matched to a gene; V was cut back by 10 bases and J by 9 bases. CDR3 length: 12 residues. Germline V gene data show CDR1 as LNHDA and CDR2 as SQIVND (reference sequence). CDR3 protein: CANSTNRGKAFF. The CDR3 DNA sequence: TGTGCCAATAGCACGAACAGGGGCAAAGCTTTCTTT.

This clone came up many times. V is TRBV5-1 and J is TRBJ2-3; 7 positions agree with TRBD2. This CDR3 comprises 16 residues. Germline CDR1 and CDR2: SGHRS and YFSETQ. The trim removed 6 bases at V and 4 bases at J, leaving 14 bases unmatched. CDR3 protein: CASKLRTRRFSDTQYF. Written as DNA, the CDR3 is TGCGCCAGCAAACTTAGGACTAGAAGGTTCTCAGATACGCAGTATTTT.

This clone was counted a few times. The rearrangement uses TRBV6-1 and TRBJ1-6; D is unresolved. Trimming shortened V by 3 bases and J by 0 bases, and 9 bases separated the two germline ends. This CDR3 is 16 amino acids long. In germline, CDR1 is MNHNS, CDR2 SASEGT. CDR3 loop: CASSDTRSSYNSPLHF. The CDR3 DNA sequence: TGTGCCAGCAGTGATACACGGAGCTCCTATAATTCACCCCTCCACTTT.

By share, this clone ranks as medium-sized. The chain is built from TRBV12-5 and TRBJ2-7; D is perhaps TRBD2 (7 bases). The CDR3 has 13 residues. Germline CDR1 LGHNT, CDR2 FRNRAP. Deletions cut 6 bases from V and 6 bases from J, with 15 bases between. The CDR3 reads CASGPPGGGEQYF. CDR3 bases: TGTGCTAGTGGCCCCCCGGGGGGCGGCGAGCAGTACTTC.

V usage is TRBV4-1 and J usage is TRBJ1-5; the D gene is possibly TRBD1 (5 bases). V was clipped by 3 bases and J by 0 bases, with 6 bases between them. In germline, CDR1 is MGHRA, CDR2 YSYEKL. The CDR3 length is 14 residues. This CDR3 is CASSHRASNQPQHF. As DNA, the CDR3 is TGCGCCAGCAGCCACAGGGCTAGCAATCAGCCCCAGCATTTT.

In its sample, this clone was seen many times. CDR3 residues: CASRHSMNTGELFF. In DNA form, the CDR3 reads TGTGCCAGCAGGCACAGCATGAACACCGGGGAGCTGTTTTTT. This chain links TRBV6-1 with TRBJ2-2, with unresolved D. There are 14 residues in the CDR3. Trimming took off 6 bases at V and 1 base at J, with 9 bases between the two ends. Germline V CDR1 and CDR2: MNHNS, SASEGT.

As for this clone: An end of the junction does not agree with germline; a read error may underlie this. CDR3 sequence: CASSAGNTGELFF. The CDR3 DNA follows: TGTGCCAGCAGCGCGGGGAACACTGGGGAGCTGTTTTTT. The chain combines TRBV7-3 with TRBJ2-2; maybe TRBD2 (6 bases). CDR3 length equals 13 residues. Germline V gene lookup returns CDR1 SGHTA and CDR2 FQGTGA.

The rearrangement links TRBV24-1 to TRBJ2-1, with TRBD1 matching 11 bases. Trimming removed 4 bases from V and 1 base from J; junction bases left unmatched: 8. CDR3 length: 18 amino acids. Germline CDR1 and CDR2: KGHDR and SFDVKD. CDR3 sequence: CATSEGRTGGISYNEQFF. Here the CDR3 DNA reads TGTGCCACCAGTGAGGGACGGACAGGGGGCATATCCTACAATGAGCAGTTCTTC.

V usage is TRBV20-1 and J usage is TRBJ2-7; the D gene is possibly TRBD1 (5 bases). CDR3 length: 11 amino acids. The V and J ends lost 6 bases and 5 bases respectively, with 11 bases between them. Germline V CDR1 and CDR2: DFQATT, SNEGSKA (reference sequence). CDR3 region: CSAAIRDEQYF. The DNA of the CDR3 is TGCAGTGCCGCCATCAGGGACGAGCAGTACTTC.

Notes on this clone: One end of the junction varies from germline; a read error may be responsible. This chain uses TRBV20-1 with TRBJ2-3; D is tentatively TRBD1 or TRBD2 (5 bases each). This CDR3 comprises 16 residues. CDR1 is DFQATT, CDR2 SNEGSKA, per germline (reference sequence). Written as DNA, the CDR3 is TGCAGTTCTAGAGATCGGCTATCGGGACGCACAGATACGCAGTATTTT. This encodes CSSRDRLSGRTDTQYF.

Only a few counts were recorded for this clone. One base away lies a much larger clone, so this may be a sequencing read error. This same CDR3 is encoded by further DNA sequences in the sample. The genes are TRBV29-1 and TRBJ2-3; either TRBD1 or TRBD2 may supply D (5 bases each). This CDR3 contains 11 residues. The V gene's germline CDR1 is SQVTM and CDR2 ANQGSEA. The CDR3 nucleotides are TGCAGCCCCTCCTTGGGGGATACGCAGTACTTT. It yields the protein CSPSLGDTQYF.